The clone carrying this TCR beta chain was counted between two and nine times. Its target is not known. Unique molecular identifiers were present in the TCR beta cDNA libraries. With about 0.95 to 11 million T cells as the source, 400,000 to 550,000 cDNA molecules resulted. Each CDR3 protein is one row after TCRdb ran MiXCR on the PCR reads. The sample consists of about 770,000 distinct CDR3 sequences, roughly 50% of them appearing once. The length of the CDR3 is 12 residues. Per the germline V gene, CDR1 is SQVTM and CDR2 is ANQGSEA. Trimming cost V 7 bases and J 0 bases, with 10 bases left between them. This sample was included in a study of post-analysis software for immune sequencing data. Overall study results and limits: About five TRBV segments occurring more often in patients than controls included TRBV5-6, TRBV5-1 and TRBV20-1.

This receptor was identified in a girl aged 10 to 17 with multiple sclerosis. Sequenced sample: blood. The chain is built from TRBV29-1 and TRBJ2-7, with a weak D call TRBD1 (5 bases). CDR3 in DNA: TGCAGCGCGACAGCTTCCTCCTACGAGCAGTACTTC. It encodes CSATASSYEQYF.